These 24 T cell receptor beta chains share one sample of origin, sequenced in a study of blood T cell repertoires in COVID-19. Using immunoSEQ multiplex PCR, the repertoire was profiled, and TCRdb retains in-frame clones only, with some absent. Of about 120,000 clones listed, about four fifths are singletons. The sample comprised peripheral blood. Receptors originate from a man aged 70-80 years with acute or convalescent COVID-19.

The chain uses TRBV10-3 and TRBJ1-6; TRBD1 is a possible D gene (6 bases). V was clipped by 5 bases and J by 9 bases, with 11 bases between them. This CDR3 region has 13 residues. Germline values: CDR1 ENHRY, CDR2 SYGVKD. The CDR3 sequence is CAISPGVVSPLHF. Here the CDR3 DNA reads TGTGCCATCAGTCCAGGGGTGGTTTCACCCCTCCACTTT.

This CDR3 is CASSPLPVGQGGGESPLHF. The CDR3 nucleotides read TGTGCCAGCTCACCTCTCCCGGTAGGACAGGGAGGGGGAGAATCACCCCTCCACTTT. The rearrangement joins TRBV18 to TRBJ1-6; 8 bases fit TRBD1. CDR3 length: 19 residues. Germline V gives CDR1 KGHSH, CDR2 LQKENI. V trimming: 3 bases; J trimming: 10 bases; junction bases outside the gene matches: 20.

This sequence joins TRBV7-8 and TRBJ1-4; D is perhaps TRBD1 (5 bases). The CDR3 extends over 16 amino acids. CDR1 is SGHVS and CDR2 is FQNEAQ in the germline V gene. Trimming removed 0 bases at V and 5 bases at J, with 13 bases between. The CDR3 DNA is TGTGCCAGCAGCTTAGCGGGGGGAATAGGCAATGAAAAACTGTTTTTT. Its translation: CASSLAGGIGNEKLFF.

V usage is TRBV25-1 and J usage is TRBJ2-5; no clear D gene. Between the trimmed V and J ends, which lost 7 bases and 5 bases, there was a span of 8 bases. The V gene's germline CDR1 is MGHDK and CDR2 SYGVNS. The CDR3 has 11 residues. The CDR3 loop is CASTVSETQYF. For the CDR3, the DNA is TGTGCCAGCACCGTCTCGGAGACCCAGTACTTC.

This clone was seen only a few times. The chain combines TRBV19 with TRBJ2-3, with TRBD2 identical over 12 bases. The junction had 8 bases not matched to a gene; V was cut back by 3 bases and J by 10 bases. The CDR3 is made up of 15 amino acids. From germline, CDR1 is LNHDA and CDR2 SQIVND (reference sequence). The CDR3 nucleotides read TGTGCCAGTAGTATGGCTAGCGGGGGGGCGAGGGCGCAGTATTTT. It specifies CASSMASGGARAQYF.

V gene TRBV9 combines with J gene TRBJ2-2; D remains ambiguous. The CDR3 totals 15 residues. Between the trimmed V and J ends, which lost 4 bases and 0 bases, there was a span of 10 bases. CDR1 and CDR2 (germline): SGDLS, YYNGEE. CDR3 DNA sequence: TGTGCCAGCAGCCCGAGTATAGCGAACACCGGGGAGCTGTTTTTT. Translated: CASSPSIANTGELFF.

This chain connects TRBV5-4 to TRBJ2-5, with 12 bases lining up with TRBD2. The CDR3 has 16 residues. With 1 base clipped from V and 4 bases from J, the junction kept 5 bases outside the gene matches. The germline V gene encodes CDR1 SGHNT and CDR2 YYREEE (reference sequence). CDR3 protein: CASSLPSGGVRETQYF. The DNA of the CDR3 is TGTGCCAGCAGCTTGCCTAGCGGGGGGGTTCGAGAGACCCAGTACTTC.

This chain joins TRBV5-1 and TRBJ1-1; D unresolved. Germline values: CDR1 SGHRS, CDR2 YFSETQ. The V end lost 0 bases, the J end lost 5 bases, and 14 bases lay between the germline ends. The CDR3 length is 15 residues. CDR3 sequence: CASSLAMVRSTEAFF. As DNA, the CDR3 is TGCGCCAGCAGCTTGGCCATGGTGAGGAGTACTGAAGCTTTCTTT.

The chain combines TRBV29-1 with TRBJ1-6, with D tentatively TRBD1 (6 bases). CDR3 length: 16 residues. Germline values: CDR1 SQVTM, CDR2 ANQGSEA. Trimming pared 2 bases from V and 2 bases from J, leaving 13 bases between. CDR3 sequence (DNA): TGCAGCGTTGAAAGGGGGGGAGCACCCTATAATTCACCCCTCCACTTT. Protein sequence: CSVERGGAPYNSPLHF.

The chain combines TRBV6-6 with TRBJ2-7; 12 bases are a match to TRBD1. The trim removed 6 bases at V and 2 bases at J, leaving 2 bases unmatched. The germline gives CDR1 MNHNY, CDR2 SVGAGI (reference sequence). The CDR3 runs 14 residues. The chain's CDR3 is CASRGQGAAYEQYF. In nucleotides, the CDR3 is TGTGCCAGCAGGGGACAGGGGGCGGCCTACGAGCAGTACTTC.

J is TRBJ1-2 and V is TRBV6-2 or TRBV6-3; unclear D gene. Germline V lookup: CDR1 MNHEY, CDR2 SVGEGT. The CDR3 length is 13 residues. Trimming stripped 2 bases from V and 2 bases from J, with 6 bases between. CDR3 in amino acids: CASSYVGNYGYTF. As DNA, the CDR3 is TGTGCCAGCAGTTACGTGGGCAACTATGGCTACACCTTC.

This clone came up once. This chain joins TRBV4-1 and TRBJ2-7; 8 nucleotides agree with TRBD1. The CDR3 sequence is 20 residues long. Trimming removed 1 base from V and 6 bases from J; junction bases left unmatched: 23. The germline V gene encodes CDR1 MGHRA and CDR2 YSYEKL. In DNA, the CDR3 is TGCGCCAGCAGCCAAGCTCTCGAGGCGGGCGCGGGCAGGGGGCTCTCCGAGCAGTACTTC. Encoded protein: CASSQALEAGAGRGLSEQYF.

The chain links TRBV15 to TRBJ2-3, with D possibly matching TRBD2 (6 bases). The CDR3 is 16 residues long. Trimming shortened V by 6 bases and J by 2 bases, and 18 bases separated the two germline ends. CDR1 LNHNV and CDR2 YYDKDF come from the germline V gene (reference sequence). CDR3: CATSTMRGILTDTQYF. CDR3 DNA: TGTGCCACCAGTACGATGCGGGGTATCCTCACAGATACGCAGTATTTT.

The gene calls are TRBV6-2 or TRBV6-3 and TRBJ2-1; TRBD2 is a possible D gene (5 bases). Per the germline V gene, CDR1 is MNHEY and CDR2 is SVGEGT. Deletions cut 5 bases from V and 10 bases from J, with 15 bases between. CDR3 length: 13 amino acids. The CDR3 spells CASSIQSGNEQFF. For the CDR3, the DNA is TGTGCCAGCAGTATCCAAAGCGGTAACGAGCAGTTCTTC.

This rearrangement joins TRBV4-2 to TRBJ1-5; D possibly corresponds to TRBD1 (6 bases). Per germline, CDR1 LGHNA and CDR2 YNFKEQ. Trimming pared 0 bases from V and 2 bases from J, leaving 14 bases between. The length of the CDR3 is 17 residues. CDR3 in amino acids: CASSQDAAGAGNQPQHF. The DNA of the CDR3 is TGTGCCAGCAGCCAAGATGCTGCGGGGGCGGGCAATCAGCCCCAGCATTTT.

The chain joins TRBV19 to TRBJ2-7; 7 bases line up with TRBD1. Germline V gene data show CDR1 as LNHDA and CDR2 as SQIVND (reference sequence). The CDR3 contains 13 residues. V was pared by 4 bases and J by 11 bases, with 11 bases of the junction left unmatched. Here the CDR3 DNA reads TGTGCCAGTAGTAGGACAGGAGGCTTAGAAAAGTACTTC. It is translated as CASSRTGGLEKYF.

The chain is built from TRBV29-1 and TRBJ1-3; 8 bases are shared with TRBD1. Germline CDR1 SQVTM, CDR2 ANQGSEA. CDR3 length: 15 amino acids. V lost 5 bases and J lost 0; bases outside the gene matches: 6. The CDR3 nucleotides are TGCAGCGTTACGACAGGGGACCGCTCTGGAAACACCATATATTTT. Its protein product is CSVTTGDRSGNTIYF.

This clone showed up just once. The J gene is TRBJ1-3, the V gene TRBV6-2 or TRBV6-3, with 8 bases aligning to TRBD1. The CDR3 loop spans 16 amino acids. The V and J ends lost 5 bases and 0 bases, in that order; junction bases with no gene match: 6. The germline V gene encodes CDR1 MNHEY and CDR2 SVGEGT. CDR3 sequence (DNA): TGTGCCAGCAGTCCCGGGACAGGAGACTCTGGAAACACCATATATTTT. Translated, it gives CASSPGTGDSGNTIYF.

A single count supports this clone. The V gene is TRBV7-2, the J gene TRBJ2-7; 12 positions match TRBD2. CDR1 is SGHTA, CDR2 FQGNSA, per germline. The CDR3 runs 14 residues. Trimming cost V 1 base and J 12 bases; bases outside gene matches: 7. The CDR3 is CASSLGTSGTGGYF. The CDR3 DNA follows: TGTGCCAGCAGCTTAGGGACTAGCGGGACCGGGGGGTACTTC.

The V call is TRBV7-3, the J call TRBJ2-1, with 9 bases aligning to TRBD2. Germline V gives CDR1 SGHTA, CDR2 FQGTGA. The length of the CDR3 is 15 residues. Losses at the gene ends were 5 bases for V and 3 bases for J; bases not matched to a gene: 5. The CDR3: CASSSSGGGYNEQFF. The CDR3 DNA is TGTGCCAGCAGCAGTAGCGGGGGTGGCTACAATGAGCAGTTCTTC.

This clone was counted a single time. This chain links TRBV7-2 with TRBJ1-4; no clear D gene. V dropped 5 bases and J dropped 8 bases, with 12 bases sitting between them. Germline loops: CDR1 SGHTA, CDR2 FQGNSA. The CDR3 has 13 residues. This chain's CDR3 is CASSIRTGEKLFF. The CDR3 nucleotides read TGTGCCAGCAGCATTAGGACTGGAGAAAAACTGTTTTTT.

The genes are TRBV5-4 and TRBJ1-6; TRBD1 matches 11 bases. The CDR3 extends over 15 amino acids. V was clipped by 4 bases and J by 9 bases; unmatched bases: 6. The germline gives CDR1 SGHNT, CDR2 YYREEE (reference sequence). The CDR3 nucleotides are TGTGCCAGCAGCAGGGACAGGGGGATTGGTTCACCCCTCCACTTT. Translated, it gives CASSRDRGIGSPLHF.

This chain joins TRBV7-2 and TRBJ2-7; no reliable D call. CDR1 and CDR2 (germline): SGHTA, FQGNSA. The germline V and J ends were trimmed by 4 bases and 4 bases, with 8 bases remaining between them. CDR3 size: 12 residues. The CDR3 loop is CASSSPFYEQYF. The CDR3 nucleotides read TGTGCCAGCAGCTCCCCCTTTTACGAGCAGTACTTC.

The J gene is TRBJ2-7, the V gene TRBV27, with D possibly matching TRBD2 (6 bases). Between the trimmed V and J ends, which lost 8 bases and 2 bases, there was a span of 19 bases. The CDR3 totals 15 residues. Germline V CDR1 and CDR2: MNHEY, SMNVEV (reference sequence). The CDR3 loop is CASRPGGLGAYEQYF. The CDR3 DNA sequence: TGTGCCAGCCGACCCGGGGGTTTGGGGGCCTACGAGCAGTACTTC.